The sample holds a few counts of the clone carrying this T cell receptor (beta chain). Relying on iRepertoire HTBI primers and Arm-PCR of CDR3 regions, the team built TCR beta libraries. TCRdb re-called the multiplex PCR reads through MiXCR, storing one row per CDR3 protein. The sample has hundreds of thousands of distinct CDR3 sequences, approximately 15% seen once. This sample stems from a study of regulatory T cells in long-lasting Graves disease. As for the study in general: Graves' patients, diagnosed recently, had received antithyroid drugs under 3 months.

Noted time point: newly diagnosed GD, antithyroid drugs for less than 3 months. The authors made the TCR library using RNA they extracted from PBMCs. CDR1 and CDR2 (germline): MNHEY, SVGEGT. CDR3 length: 14 residues. V lost 7 bases and J lost 8, with 20 bases in between. These data also featured in a second study, about T cells in Graves' hyperthyroidism and ophthalmopathy. That source reports: The TCR CDR3 first-round RT-PCR relied on the HTBI primer set. Ophthalmopathy, which appeared later, was predicted by the model a median 6.5 months before onset.

J is TRBJ1-2 and V is TRBV6-2 or TRBV6-3; D gene unclear. The sequence was obtained from a woman in her 30s with Graves disease. The sample consisted of peripheral blood mononuclear cells (PBMCs), taken at new diagnosis, from a patient treated with antithyroid drugs. CDR3 nucleotide sequence: TGTGCCAGCACCAGAACCGTACAGAGCATGGGCTACACCTTC. Translated, it gives CASTRTVQSMGYTF.